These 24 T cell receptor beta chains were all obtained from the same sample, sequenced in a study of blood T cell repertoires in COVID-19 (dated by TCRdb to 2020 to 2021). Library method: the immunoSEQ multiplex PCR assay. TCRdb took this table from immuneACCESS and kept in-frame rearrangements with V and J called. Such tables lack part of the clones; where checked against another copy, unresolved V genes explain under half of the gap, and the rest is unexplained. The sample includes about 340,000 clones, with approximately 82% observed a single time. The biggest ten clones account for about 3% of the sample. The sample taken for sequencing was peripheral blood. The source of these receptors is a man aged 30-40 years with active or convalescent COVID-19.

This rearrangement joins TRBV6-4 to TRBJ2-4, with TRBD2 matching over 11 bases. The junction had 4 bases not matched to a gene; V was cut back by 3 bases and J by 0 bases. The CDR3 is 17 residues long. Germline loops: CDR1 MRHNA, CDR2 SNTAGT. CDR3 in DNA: TGTGCCAGCAGTGAGGGACTAGCGGTACTAGCCAAAAACATTCAGTACTTC. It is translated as CASSEGLAVLAKNIQYF.

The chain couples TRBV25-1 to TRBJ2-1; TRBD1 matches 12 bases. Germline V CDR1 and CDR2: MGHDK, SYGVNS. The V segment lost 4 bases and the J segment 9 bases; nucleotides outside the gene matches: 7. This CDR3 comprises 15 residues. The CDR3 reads CASSVWDRGLCEQFF. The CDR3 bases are TGTGCCAGCAGTGTATGGGACAGGGGGCTATGTGAGCAGTTCTTC.

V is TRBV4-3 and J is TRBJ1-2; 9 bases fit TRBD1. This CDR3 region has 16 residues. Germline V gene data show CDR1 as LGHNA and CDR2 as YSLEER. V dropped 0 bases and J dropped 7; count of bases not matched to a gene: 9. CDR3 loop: CASSQDSGTGLTGYTF. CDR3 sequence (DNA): TGCGCCAGCAGCCAAGACTCCGGGACAGGGCTCACTGGCTACACCTTC.

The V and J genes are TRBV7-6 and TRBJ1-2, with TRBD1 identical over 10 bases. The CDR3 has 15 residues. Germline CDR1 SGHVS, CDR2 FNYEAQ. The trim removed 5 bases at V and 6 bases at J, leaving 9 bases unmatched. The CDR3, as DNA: TGTGCCAGCAGCAGAGACAGGGGGCGAATACATGGCTACACCTTC. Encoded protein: CASSRDRGRIHGYTF.

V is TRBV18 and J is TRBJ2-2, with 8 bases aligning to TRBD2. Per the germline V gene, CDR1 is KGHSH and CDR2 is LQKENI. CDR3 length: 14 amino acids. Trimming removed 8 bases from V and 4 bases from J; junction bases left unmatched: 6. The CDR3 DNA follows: TGTGCCAGCACCGAGCGGGAGCTCACCGGGGAGCTGTTTTTT. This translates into CASTERELTGELFF.

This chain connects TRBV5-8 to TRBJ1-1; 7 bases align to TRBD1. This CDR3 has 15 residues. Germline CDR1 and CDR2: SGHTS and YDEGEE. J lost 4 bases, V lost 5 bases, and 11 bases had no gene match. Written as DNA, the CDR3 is TGTGCCAGCAGTTACAATGACAGGGACGGCACTGAAGCTTTCTTT. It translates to CASSYNDRDGTEAFF.

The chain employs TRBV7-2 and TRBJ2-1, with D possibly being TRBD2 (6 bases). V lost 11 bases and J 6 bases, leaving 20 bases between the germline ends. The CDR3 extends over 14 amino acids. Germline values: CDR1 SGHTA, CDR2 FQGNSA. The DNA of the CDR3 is TGTGCCGCCGCGCCGGAGGGGCTGGGCAATGAGCAGTTCTTC. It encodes CAAAPEGLGNEQFF.

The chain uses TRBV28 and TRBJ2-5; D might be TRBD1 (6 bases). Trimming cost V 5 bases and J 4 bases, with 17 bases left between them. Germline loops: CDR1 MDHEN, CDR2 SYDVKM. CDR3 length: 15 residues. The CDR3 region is CASSGNRDKRETQYF. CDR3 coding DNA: TGTGCCAGCAGTGGAAACCGGGACAAAAGAGAGACCCAGTACTTC.

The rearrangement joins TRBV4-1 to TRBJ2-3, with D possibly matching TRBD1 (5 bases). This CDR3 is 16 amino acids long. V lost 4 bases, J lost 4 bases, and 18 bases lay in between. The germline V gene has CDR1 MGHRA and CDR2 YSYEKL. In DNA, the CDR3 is TGCGCCAGCAGCCTCCGCCGACAGTCCGCCCCAGATACGCAGTATTTT. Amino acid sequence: CASSLRRQSAPDTQYF.

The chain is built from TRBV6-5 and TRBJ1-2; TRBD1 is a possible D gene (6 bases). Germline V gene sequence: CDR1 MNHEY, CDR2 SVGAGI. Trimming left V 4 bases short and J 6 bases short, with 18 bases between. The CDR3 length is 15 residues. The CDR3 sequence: CASSLEQGTRDGYTF. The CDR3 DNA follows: TGTGCCAGCAGTTTAGAACAGGGAACTCGGGATGGCTACACCTTC.

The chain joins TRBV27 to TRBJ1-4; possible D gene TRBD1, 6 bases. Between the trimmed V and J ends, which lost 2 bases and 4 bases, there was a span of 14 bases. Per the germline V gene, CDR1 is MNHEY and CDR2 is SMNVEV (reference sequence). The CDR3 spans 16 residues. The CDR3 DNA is TGTGCCAGCAGTTTACTGGGGGGGCAGGGTAATGAAAAACTGTTTTTT. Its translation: CASSLLGGQGNEKLFF.

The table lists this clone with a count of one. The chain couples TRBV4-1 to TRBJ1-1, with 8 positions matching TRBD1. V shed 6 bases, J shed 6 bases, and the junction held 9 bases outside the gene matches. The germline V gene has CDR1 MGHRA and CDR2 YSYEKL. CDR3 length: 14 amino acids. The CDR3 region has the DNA TGCGCCAGCAGTCCCTCAACAGGGGGAGCTGAAGCTTTCTTT. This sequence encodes CASSPSTGGAEAFF.

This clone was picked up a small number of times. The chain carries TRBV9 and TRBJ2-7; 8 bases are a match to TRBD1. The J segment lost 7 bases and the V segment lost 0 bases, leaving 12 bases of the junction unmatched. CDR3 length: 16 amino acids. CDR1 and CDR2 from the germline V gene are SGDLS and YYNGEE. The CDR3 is CASSVDFGQGRGEQYF. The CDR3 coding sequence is TGTGCCAGCAGCGTAGATTTTGGACAGGGTCGTGGGGAGCAGTACTTC.

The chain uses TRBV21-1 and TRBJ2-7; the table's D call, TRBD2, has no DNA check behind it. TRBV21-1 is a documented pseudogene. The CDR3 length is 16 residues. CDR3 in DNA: TGTGCCAGCGGGACGTTAGGGACTAGCGGGCCCTACGAGCAGTACTTC. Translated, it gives CASGTLGTSGPYEQYF.

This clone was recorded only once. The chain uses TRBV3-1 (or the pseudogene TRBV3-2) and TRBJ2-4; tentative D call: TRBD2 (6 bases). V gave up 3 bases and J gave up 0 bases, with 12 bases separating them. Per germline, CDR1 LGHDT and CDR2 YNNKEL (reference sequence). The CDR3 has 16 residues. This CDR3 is CASSHRRGLAKNIQYF. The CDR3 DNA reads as TGTGCCAGCAGCCACCGTCGGGGGTTAGCCAAAAACATTCAGTACTTC.

This chain's CDR3 is CAARNRGTNYGYTF. The CDR3 DNA is TGTGCCGCAAGGAACAGGGGTACGAACTATGGCTACACCTTC. The rearrangement uses TRBV6-5 and TRBJ1-2; 7 nucleotides line up with TRBD1. Germline V gene data show CDR1 as MNHEY and CDR2 as SVGAGI. V lost 11 bases, J lost 2 bases, and 11 bases stayed unmatched. The CDR3 length is 14 residues.

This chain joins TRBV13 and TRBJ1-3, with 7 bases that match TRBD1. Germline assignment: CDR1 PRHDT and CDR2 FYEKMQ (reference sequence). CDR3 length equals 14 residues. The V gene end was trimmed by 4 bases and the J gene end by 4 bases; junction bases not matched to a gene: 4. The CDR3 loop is CASSSQGEGNTIYF. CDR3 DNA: TGTGCCAGCAGCTCCCAGGGGGAAGGAAACACCATATATTTT. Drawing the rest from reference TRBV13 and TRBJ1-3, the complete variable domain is AAGVIQSPRHLIKEKRETATLKCYPIPRHDTVYWYQQGPGQDPQFLISFYEKMQSDKGSIPDRFSAQQFSDYHSELNMSSLELGDSALYFCASSSQGEGNTIYFGEGSWLTVV.

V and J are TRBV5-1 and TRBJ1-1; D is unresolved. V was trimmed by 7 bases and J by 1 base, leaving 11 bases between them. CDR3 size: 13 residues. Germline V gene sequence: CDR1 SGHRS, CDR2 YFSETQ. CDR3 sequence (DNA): TGCGCCAGCCGCTACAACGAGAACACTGAAGCTTTCTTT. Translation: CASRYNENTEAFF.

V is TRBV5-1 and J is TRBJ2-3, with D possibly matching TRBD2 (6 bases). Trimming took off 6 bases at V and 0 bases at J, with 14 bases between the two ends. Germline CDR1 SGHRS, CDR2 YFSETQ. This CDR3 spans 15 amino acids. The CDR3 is CASKSPSVSTDTQYF. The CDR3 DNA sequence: TGCGCCAGCAAATCCCCTAGCGTTAGCACAGATACGCAGTATTTT. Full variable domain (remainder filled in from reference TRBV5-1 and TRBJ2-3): KAGVTQTPRYLIKTRGQQVTLSCSPISGHRSVSWYQQTPGQGLQFLFEYFSETQRNKGNFPGRFSGRQFSNSRSEMNVSTLELGDSALYLCASKSPSVSTDTQYFGPGTRLTVL.

DNA for the CDR3: TGTGCCTGGAGGGGCGGGACAGACTATGAAAAACTGTTTTTT. Its translation: CAWRGGTDYEKLFF. J is TRBJ1-4 and V is TRBV30, with 7 bases lining up with TRBD1. The V segment lost 3 bases and the J segment 6 bases; nucleotides outside the gene matches: 7. From germline, CDR1 is GTSNPN and CDR2 SVGIG (reference sequence). There are 14 residues in the CDR3.

CDR3 DNA: TGTGCCAGCAGTGCCGGACTAGCGGGGGGCCAGTACCAAGAGACCCAGTACTTC. Amino acid sequence: CASSAGLAGGQYQETQYF. The chain combines TRBV6-2 or TRBV6-3 with TRBJ2-5; 14 nucleotides match TRBD2. The junction had 8 bases not matched to a gene; V was cut back by 5 bases and J by 0 bases. This CDR3 contains 18 residues. Germline V gives CDR1 MNHEY, CDR2 SVGEGT.

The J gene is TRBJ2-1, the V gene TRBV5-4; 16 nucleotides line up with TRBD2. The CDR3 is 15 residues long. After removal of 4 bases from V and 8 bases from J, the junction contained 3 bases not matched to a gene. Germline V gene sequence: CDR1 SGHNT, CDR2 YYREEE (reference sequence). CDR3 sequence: CASSQGLAGGYEQFF. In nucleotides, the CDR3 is TGTGCCAGCAGCCAGGGACTAGCGGGGGGGTATGAGCAGTTCTTC.

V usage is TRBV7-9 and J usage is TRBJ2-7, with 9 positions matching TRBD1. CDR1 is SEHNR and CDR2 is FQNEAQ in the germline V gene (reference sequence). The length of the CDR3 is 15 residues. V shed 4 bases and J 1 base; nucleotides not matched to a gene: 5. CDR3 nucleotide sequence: TGTGCCAGCAGCTCCCGGGACAGGGAGTCCTACGAGCAGTACTTC. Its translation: CASSSRDRESYEQYF.

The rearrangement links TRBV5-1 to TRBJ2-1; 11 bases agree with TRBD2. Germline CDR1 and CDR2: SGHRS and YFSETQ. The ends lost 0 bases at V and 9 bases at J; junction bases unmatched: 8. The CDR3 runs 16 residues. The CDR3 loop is CASSLASGGQHLEQFF. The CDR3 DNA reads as TGCGCCAGCAGCTTGGCTAGCGGGGGGCAACACCTTGAGCAGTTCTTC.